The sequence of this T cell receptor (beta chain) was determined in a study of technical replicates of blood from a few donors. V was cut by 8 bases and J by 8 bases, with 12 bases left in between. CDR3 size: 11 residues. Germline V gene lookup returns CDR1 ENHRY and CDR2 SYGVKD. Libraries were prepared by immunoSEQ multiplex PCR; TCRdb keeps only in-frame clonotypes and omits some of them. The sample lists 60,000 to 80,000 clones, roughly 92% occurring once. Sequenced input: T cells isolated from PBMCs. This rearrangement joins TRBV10-3 to TRBJ1-1, with no clear D. This receptor was obtained from a human donor in good health. CDR3 in DNA: TGTGCCATCCAGGCTGGGGAGGAAGCTTTCTTT. Its translation: CAIQAGEEAFF.